The table lists the clone carrying this T cell receptor (beta chain) with many counts. Each CDR3 protein is one row after TCRdb ran MiXCR on the reads. The sample gives 200,000 to 300,000 distinct CDR3 sequences, approximately 14% of which show up once; about 10% is in the top ten. This sample was taken from a study of T cell repertoires in cytomegalovirus infection. V was clipped by 3 bases and J by 5 bases, with 11 bases between them. This CDR3 is 14 amino acids long. Per germline, CDR1 MNHEY and CDR2 SMNVEV (reference sequence). Input material: PBMCs. This sequence originates from a human donor in good health (CMV status not recorded). Some clones in this sample may be carry-over from other donors' samples. The chain uses TRBV27 and TRBJ2-1, with D tentatively TRBD1 or TRBD2 (6 bases each). Here the CDR3 DNA reads TGTGCCAGCAGTTTTCTCGGGGGCAACAATGAGCAGTTCTTC. Its protein product is CASSFLGGNNEQFF.